The 5 T cell receptor beta chains given below trace back to one sample, sequenced in a study of breast tumors, draining lymph nodes, adjacent tissues. The lymph nodes were axillary draining lymph nodes from breast cancer patients. MiXCR, run by TCRdb on the multiplex PCR reads, gives a single entry per CDR3 protein. The table records 200,000 to 250,000 distinct CDR3 sequences, less than 40% of them present only once. Material: axillary lymph node tissue. The origin of the receptors is a female donor with breast cancer. Some clones in this sample may be carry-over from other donors' samples.

This clonotype was seen just once. The junction and the germline gene differ at one end; a read error may be behind it. The CDR3 DNA follows: TGTGCCTGCAGTGCGGACAGGGGCTCCTACGAGCAGTACTTC. Its translation: CACSADRGSYEQYF. The V and J genes are TRBV2 and TRBJ2-7; TRBD1 agrees at 9 bases. Germline assignment: CDR1 SNHLY and CDR2 FYNNEI. The CDR3 spans 14 residues.

Concerning this clonotype itself: One end of the junction is discordant with germline, which a read error may explain. The V gene is TRBV28, the J gene TRBJ2-5; the D is unclear. Germline V gives CDR1 MDHEN, CDR2 SYDVKM. The CDR3 has 15 residues. CDR3 coding DNA: TGTGCCAGCAGCTTATTACGGGCCCGGAGAGAGACCCAGTACTTC. Its protein product is CASSLLRARRETQYF.

This clonotype was picked up one time. A much larger clone lies a single base off, so this may be a read error. V gene TRBV20-1 combines with J gene TRBJ2-1; 9 bases are a match to TRBD1. This CDR3 contains 15 residues. Trimming took 1 base from V and 7 from J; bases not matched to a gene: 8. CDR1 and CDR2 from the germline V gene are DFQATT and SNEGSKA (reference sequence). CDR3: CSARGIQGAGNEQFF. CDR3 bases: TGCAGTGCTAGAGGTATACAGGGGGCGGGGAATGAGCAGTTCTTC.

The table lists this clonotype with a few counts. In DNA form, the CDR3 reads TGTGCCTGGAGAAAGGACAACTATGGCTACACCTTC. Protein product: CAWRKDNYGYTF. This chain links TRBV30 with TRBJ1-2; no firm D call. CDR1 is GTSNPN, CDR2 SVGIG, per germline (reference sequence). Trimming shortened V by 3 bases and J by 2 bases, and 7 bases separated the two germline ends. This CDR3 comprises 12 residues.

This clonotype has a count of ten or more. This chain joins TRBV15 and TRBJ2-1; the match to TRBD1 covers 7 bases. Germline V gene data show CDR1 as LNHNV and CDR2 as YYDKDF (reference sequence). V lost 5 bases and J lost 6; bases outside the gene matches: 13. This CDR3 comprises 16 residues. CDR3 loop: CATSRRKGAFGNEQFF. As DNA, the CDR3 is TGTGCCACCAGCCGGAGGAAGGGGGCTTTTGGCAATGAGCAGTTCTTC. The full variable domain, with the rest looked up from reference TRBV15 and TRBJ2-1, is DAMVIQNPRYQVTQFGKPVTLSCSQTLNHNVMYWYQQKSSQAPKLLFHYYDKDFNNEADTPDNFQSRRPNTSFCFLDIRSPGLGDTAMYLCATSRRKGAFGNEQFFGPGTRLTVL.